The 8 T cell receptor beta chains below all came from one sample that was sequenced in a study of blood T cell repertoires in COVID-19. Using immunoSEQ multiplex PCR, the repertoire was profiled, and TCRdb retains in-frame clones only, with some absent. The top ten clones hold under 2.5% of a sample with 470,000 or so clones, around nine tenths of them seen once. Input material: PBMCs or T cells enriched from blood (not recorded which). The receptors were sampled from a woman aged 18 to 35 with acute COVID-19.

V is TRBV6-5 and J is TRBJ1-2, with 9 bases matching TRBD1. CDR3 length equals 14 residues. Trimming took 6 bases from V and 6 from J; bases not matched to a gene: 8. Looked up from germline, CDR1 is MNHEY and CDR2 is SVGAGI. The CDR3 DNA is TGTGCCAGCAGCCCAGCCGGGACAGGGAATGGCTACACCTTC. This translates into CASSPAGTGNGYTF.

This clone was picked up one time. The CDR3 DNA follows: TGTGCCACCAGTGGGACTCCCTACGAGCAGTACTTC. This translates into CATSGTPYEQYF. This rearrangement joins TRBV15 to TRBJ2-7, with D maybe TRBD2 (6 bases). The CDR3 runs 12 residues. Trimming removed 6 bases from V and 2 bases from J, with 8 bases in between. Looked up from germline, CDR1 is LNHNV and CDR2 is YYDKDF (reference sequence).

The table lists this clone with a few counts. The chain combines TRBV11-2 with TRBJ1-2; D unclear. Trimming removed 5 bases at V and 6 bases at J, with 13 bases between. The CDR3 runs to 13 residues. The germline CDR1 and CDR2 sequences are SGHAT and FQNNGV. This CDR3 is CASSPPSGHGYTF. The CDR3 DNA sequence: TGTGCCAGCAGCCCCCCAAGTGGGCATGGCTACACCTTC.

V is TRBV7-9 and J is TRBJ2-7, with D unclear. CDR1 is SEHNR and CDR2 is FQNEAQ in the germline V gene (reference sequence). Between the trimmed V and J ends, which lost 1 base and 5 bases, there was a span of 12 bases. The CDR3 extends over 14 amino acids. Written as DNA, the CDR3 is TGTGCCAGCAGCTTAGGGCTAGATCCCAACGAGCAGTACTTC. It codes for CASSLGLDPNEQYF.

This rearrangement joins TRBV6-1 to TRBJ2-5, with no clear D. This CDR3 is built from 11 residues. Germline V lookup: CDR1 MNHNS, CDR2 SASEGT. Trimming shortened V by 5 bases and J by 5 bases, and 6 bases separated the two germline ends. The CDR3 here is CASSSRETQYF. The DNA of the CDR3 is TGTGCCAGCAGTTCCCGGGAGACCCAGTACTTC.

This chain connects TRBV7-3 to TRBJ2-2; possibly TRBD1 for D (6 bases). Germline CDR1 and CDR2: SGHTA and FQGTGA. The CDR3 is made up of 14 amino acids. V lost 4 bases and J 6 bases, leaving 12 bases between the germline ends. CDR3 DNA sequence: TGTGCCAGCAGCTGGAAACAGGGTCCCGGGGAGCTGTTTTTT. Amino acids: CASSWKQGPGELFF.

The chain recombines TRBV27 with TRBJ1-5; 9 bases agree with TRBD1. J was trimmed by 0 bases and V by 4 bases; bases with no gene match: 1. Looked up from germline, CDR1 is MNHEY and CDR2 is SMNVEV (reference sequence). This CDR3 comprises 15 residues. CDR3 in DNA: TGTGCCAGCAGTTCGGGACAGGGTAGCAATCAGCCCCAGCATTTT. Translating gives CASSSGQGSNQPQHF.

The DNA for the CDR3 is TGTGCCATCAGAGGCGGGACAGGGGGAAGCTATGGCTACACCTTC. This codes for CAIRGGTGGSYGYTF. The chain couples TRBV10-3 to TRBJ1-2; 11 bases align to TRBD1. Trimming at V came to 6 bases and at J to 4 bases, leaving 7 bases not matched to a gene. This CDR3 contains 15 residues. CDR1 is ENHRY, CDR2 SYGVKD, per germline.